Shown below are 6 T cell receptor beta chains from a single sample sequenced in a study of blood T cell repertoires in COVID-19. The repertoire was sequenced with immunoSEQ multiplex PCR; TCRdb's copy has only in-frame clones and lacks some. The sample has some 120,000 clones, 80% seen once. The specimen was peripheral blood. The receptors were gathered from a man in his 70s with acute or convalescent COVID-19.

The chain recombines TRBV5-1 with TRBJ2-7; D is possibly TRBD2 (6 bases). The CDR3 is 13 amino acids. The V and J ends lost 4 bases and 6 bases respectively, with 14 bases between them. Looked up from germline, CDR1 is SGHRS and CDR2 is YFSETQ. The CDR3 reads CASSPLGGTEQYF. DNA for the CDR3: TGCGCCAGCAGCCCGTTGGGAGGTACCGAGCAGTACTTC.

The chain recombines TRBV4-1 with TRBJ2-4, with D possibly matching TRBD2 (5 bases). This CDR3 has 15 residues. Looked up from germline, CDR1 is MGHRA and CDR2 is YSYEKL. V was clipped by 7 bases and J by 0 bases, with 13 bases between them. The CDR3 spells CASTQRALAKNIQYF. CDR3 nucleotides: TGCGCCAGCACCCAGAGGGCCTTAGCCAAAAACATTCAGTACTTC.

The chain is built from TRBV6-6 and TRBJ1-6, with 10 bases fitting TRBD1. Germline values: CDR1 MNHNY, CDR2 SVGAGI (reference sequence). The CDR3 is made up of 15 amino acids. Trimming at V came to 5 bases and at J to 7 bases, leaving 5 bases not matched to a gene. The CDR3 reads CASSREGQGNSPLHF. The DNA for the CDR3 is TGTGCCAGCAGTAGAGAGGGACAGGGGAATTCACCCCTCCACTTT.

J is TRBJ2-1 and V is TRBV10-3; tentative D call: TRBD1 (8 bases). V dropped 7 bases and J dropped 7 bases, with 20 bases sitting between them. CDR3 length: 15 amino acids. Per germline, CDR1 ENHRY and CDR2 SYGVKD. DNA for the CDR3: TGTGCCATCAACGGACAGGGAGGGCTTAGGAATGAGCAGTTCTTC. Protein sequence: CAINGQGGLRNEQFF.

The V gene is TRBV5-6, the J gene TRBJ2-1; TRBD2 is a possible D gene (7 bases). This CDR3 spans 15 amino acids. Per germline, CDR1 SGHDT and CDR2 YYEEEE. Trimming took 0 bases from V and 5 from J, leaving 12 bases between them. This CDR3 reads CASSLGGGADNEQFF. The CDR3 DNA reads as TGTGCCAGCAGCTTGGGAGGGGGGGCGGACAATGAGCAGTTCTTC. Looking up the rest from reference TRBV5-6 and TRBJ2-1 gives the full variable domain: DAGVTQSPTHLIKTRGQQVTLRCSPKSGHDTVSWYQQALGQGPQFIFQYYEEEERQRGNFPDRFSGHQFPNYSSELNVNALLLGDSALYLCASSLGGGADNEQFFGPGTRLTVL.

The chain employs TRBV11-1 and TRBJ1-1, with D unclear. The germline CDR1 and CDR2 sequences are SGHAT and FQDESV (reference sequence). The V gene lost 3 bases and the J gene lost 2 bases, with 7 bases spanning the gap. This CDR3 region has 13 residues. The CDR3 bases are TGTGCCAGCAGCTTCAATCCCAACACTGAAGCTTTCTTT. The encoded protein is CASSFNPNTEAFF.